This T cell receptor (beta chain) was sequenced during a study of CD8 T cells in ankylosing spondylitis. The study's findings and limits: Reports say disease-linked clones showed up significantly more in matched ankylosing spondylitis synovial fluid. Among TCR beta sequences, a motif of eight highly homologous variants appeared characteristic of ankylosing spondylitis blood. Existing reports had already noted some motif variants in reactive arthritis synovial fluid and blood.

This clonotype was recorded at least ten times. Its antigen is still unknown. Library preparation for TCR beta used quantitative 5'-RACE with molecular barcodes. TCRdb used MiXCR to reprocess the 5' RACE reads, holding one entry per CDR3 protein. The profile shows tens of thousands of distinct CDR3 sequences, 2.7% of them singletons. V lost 0 bases, J lost 6 bases, and 8 bases stayed unmatched. This CDR3 region has 16 residues. Per germline, CDR1 SGDLS and CDR2 YYNGEE. The sample was blood, either unsorted or a sorted T cell fraction (not recorded which). This receptor was obtained from a male donor with ankylosing spondylitis or in good health (not recorded which). This chain connects TRBV9 to TRBJ2-1; 8 positions match TRBD2. CDR3 region: CASSVASGRVGNEQFF. The CDR3, as DNA: TGTGCCAGCAGCGTAGCCAGCGGGAGAGTGGGCAATGAGCAGTTCTTC.